This paragraph reports one T cell receptor beta chain. The time point denotes: neoterminal ileum biopsy at postoperative endoscopy, about 6 months after surgery. The CDR3 runs to 18 residues. V shed 5 bases, J shed 4 bases, and the junction held 18 bases outside the gene matches. The data stem from a study of T cell repertoires in ileal Crohn's disease. Study-wide background: All patients had surgery for stricturing (about 60%) or penetrating (around 40%) disease. About half received postoperative treatment, about a dozen with thiopurines and around 18 anti-TNF. The M6 sample came from neoterminal ileum during colonoscopy after surgery.

Each sample's TCRB immunosequencing used 500 to 550 nanograms of biopsy DNA. The data were produced by immunoSEQ multiplex PCR, yet TCRdb's version contains in-frame clones alone and is incomplete. The sample carries about 620 clones, 65% to 90% recorded once. This chain connects TRBV23-1 to TRBJ2-5; 8 bases are shared with TRBD2. TRBV23-1 is given ORF status, its function remaining uncertain. This TCR derives from an adult with Crohn's disease. The sequencing input was ileal tissue. The CDR3, as DNA: TGCGCCAGCAGTTTGGTCTTCGTTTTGCGGGGGGCCCGAGAGACCCAGTACTTC. This sequence encodes CASSLVFVLRGARETQYF.